A single sample gave rise to the 6 T cell receptor beta chains below, sequenced in a study of OX40 agonist ivuxolimab in advanced cancers. Profiling relied on immunoSEQ multiplex PCR, and the TCRdb table lists in-frame clones only, not all of them. In the table there are 45,000 to 55,000 clones, around 81% of which are singletons. The sample consisted of CD4+ or CD8+ T cells sorted from blood, taken in a trial of the OX40 agonist ivuxolimab. The origin of the receptors is an adult with an advanced solid tumor such as melanoma, head and neck, liver or kidney cancer.

This clone appeared once. The rearrangement joins TRBV29-1 to TRBJ2-7, with D perhaps assigned TRBD1 or TRBD2 (5 bases each). The V and J ends lost 2 bases and 4 bases respectively, with 15 bases between them. CDR3 length: 14 residues. The germline V gene has CDR1 SQVTM and CDR2 ANQGSEA. The CDR3 coding sequence is TGCAGCGTTGAATTCCGGGACCGAGTATACGAGCAGTACTTC. Translated: CSVEFRDRVYEQYF.

CDR3 nucleotide sequence: TGCGCCAGCAGCTCGGGACAGGGGGCGAAAGATACGCAGTATTTT. Translating gives CASSSGQGAKDTQYF. The rearrangement uses TRBV10-2 and TRBJ2-3; 12 nucleotides agree with TRBD1. Germline V gives CDR1 WSHSY, CDR2 SAAADI. With V trimmed by 6 bases and J by 5 bases, 6 bases remained unmatched. There are 15 residues in the CDR3.

By sample fraction, this clone is medium-sized. The rearrangement links TRBV6-1 to TRBJ2-1; D gene uncertain. V lost 8 bases, J lost 6 bases, and 8 bases lay in between. The germline V gene has CDR1 MNHNS and CDR2 SASEGT. This CDR3 spans 11 amino acids. The CDR3 region is CASEQANEQFF. For the CDR3, the DNA is TGTGCCAGCGAACAAGCCAATGAGCAGTTCTTC.

This chain joins TRBV7-7 and TRBJ2-3; possible D gene TRBD2, 6 bases. Germline CDR1 is SSHAT and CDR2 is FNYEAQ (reference sequence). V lost 4 bases and J 4 bases, leaving 9 bases between the germline ends. This CDR3 contains 13 residues. In DNA form, the CDR3 reads TGTGCCAGCAGCTGGAGACTAGCAGATACGCAGTATTTT. Amino acids: CASSWRLADTQYF.

The chain uses TRBV4-3 and TRBJ1-3, with no clear D. Trimming took 0 bases from V and 7 from J, leaving 16 bases between them. Per germline, CDR1 LGHNA and CDR2 YSLEER. The CDR3 contains 16 residues. The chain's CDR3 is CASSQDPLTDRNTIYF. DNA of the CDR3: TGCGCCAGCAGCCAAGATCCTCTCACAGACCGGAACACCATATATTTT.

The J gene is TRBJ2-2, the V gene TRBV9; D is unresolved. From germline, CDR1 is SGDLS and CDR2 YYNGEE. This CDR3 is 13 amino acids long. V was shortened by 1 base and J by 0 bases, with 1 base between the two germline ends. CDR3 protein: CASSVSNTGELFF. The DNA for the CDR3 is TGTGCCAGCAGCGTATCGAACACCGGGGAGCTGTTTTTT. The full variable domain, with the rest looked up from reference TRBV9 and TRBJ2-2, is DSGVTQTPKHLITATGQRVTLRCSPRSGDLSVYWYQQSLDQGLQFLIQYYNGEERAKGNILERFSAQQFPDLHSELNLSSLELGDSALYFCASSVSNTGELFFGEGSRLTVL.